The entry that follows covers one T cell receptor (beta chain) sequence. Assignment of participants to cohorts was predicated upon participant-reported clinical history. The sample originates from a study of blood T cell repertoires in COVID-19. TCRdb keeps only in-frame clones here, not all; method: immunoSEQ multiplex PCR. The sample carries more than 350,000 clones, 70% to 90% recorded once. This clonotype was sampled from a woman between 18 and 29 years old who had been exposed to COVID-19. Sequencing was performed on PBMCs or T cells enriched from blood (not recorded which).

CDR3 nucleotides: TGTGCCAGCAGCTCACCGGGGGGACTCAGTGAGCAGTTCTTC. Translated, it gives CASSSPGGLSEQFF. The rearrangement joins TRBV7-3 to TRBJ2-1; 7 nucleotides agree with TRBD2. The trim removed 4 bases at V and 9 bases at J, leaving 9 bases unmatched. This CDR3 has 14 residues. CDR1 and CDR2 (germline): SGHTA, FQGTGA.